Listed here are 6 T cell receptor beta chains from one sample, sequenced in a study of blood T cell repertoires in COVID-19. The data were produced by immunoSEQ multiplex PCR, yet TCRdb's version contains in-frame clones alone and is incomplete. The sample includes 180,000 or so clones, 80% to 90% of them seen just once. The specimen was peripheral blood. These receptors originate from a man aged 60 to 69 with acute or convalescent COVID-19.

V and J are TRBV24-1 and TRBJ1-5; unclear D gene. CDR3 size: 14 residues. The V gene lost 2 bases and the J gene lost 5 bases, with 9 bases spanning the gap. Germline loops: CDR1 KGHDR, CDR2 SFDVKD. CDR3 nucleotide sequence: TGTGCCACCAGTGATTGGCAGAGGGATCAGCCCCAGCATTTT. It yields the protein CATSDWQRDQPQHF.

The chain has TRBV12-3 or TRBV12-4 and TRBJ2-7; D gene unclear. V was cut by 6 bases and J by 7 bases, with 13 bases left in between. This CDR3 is 12 amino acids long. CDR3 region: CASSPGSGEQYF. The CDR3 DNA sequence: TGTGCCAGCAGCCCCGGTAGTGGTGAGCAGTACTTC.

The rearrangement uses TRBV5-4 and TRBJ2-5; weak D call: TRBD2 (5 bases). Germline CDR1 reads SGHNT; CDR2 reads YYREEE (reference sequence). The CDR3 is 14 amino acids. Trimming took 4 bases from V and 3 from J, leaving 13 bases between them. The CDR3 sequence: CASSHRAAEETQYF. For the CDR3, the DNA is TGTGCCAGCAGCCACCGCGCAGCGGAAGAGACCCAGTACTTC.

This clone has a handful of counts. The chain uses TRBV2 and TRBJ2-7; 8 bases are shared with TRBD2. The CDR3 is 12 amino acids. V was pared by 9 bases and J by 1 base, with 2 bases of the junction left unmatched. Germline CDR1 SNHLY, CDR2 FYNNEI. DNA for the CDR3: TGTGCCAGTCGGGGGGGGTCCTACGAGCAGTACTTC. Protein product: CASRGGSYEQYF.

This sequence joins TRBV7-8 and TRBJ2-5, with 7 positions matching TRBD2. CDR1 is SGHVS, CDR2 FQNEAQ, per germline. J gave up 7 bases and V 3 bases, and 2 bases lay outside the gene matches. The CDR3 has 12 residues. The CDR3 DNA reads TGTGCCAGCAGCTTGGGCGGGGGGACCCAGTACTTC. Amino acid sequence: CASSLGGGTQYF.

The chain joins TRBV28 to TRBJ2-4, with D unresolved. V was cut by 3 bases and J by 1 base, with 13 bases left in between. The CDR3 has 16 residues. The germline V gene encodes CDR1 MDHEN and CDR2 SYDVKM. The CDR3 region has the DNA TGTGCCAGCAGTTTCTTGGCGAAGGAGGCCAAAAACATTCAGTACTTC. Its translation: CASSFLAKEAKNIQYF.